This T cell receptor beta chain was recorded in a study of human T cells and chemical hapten exposure listed by TCRdb under 2021. With regard to the full study: For sensitization, 2% DPC in acetone was applied to an approximately 2 cm by approximately 2 cm area of upper inner arm skin. Some 29 alopecia patients gave blood for TCR sequencing at one to four time points (pre-sensitization, 2, 6 and 24 weeks). Patch tests used Finn chambers with 0.01% DPC on the upper back, scored after 6 days by International Contact Dermatitis Research Group standards. Libraries were combined into a pool for sequencing, and differences in TCR yield between samples came mainly from small differences in library volumes within the pool. Patients additionally received weekly therapeutic DPC doses to the scalp throughout the approximately 25-week study period. Patient blood was sampled pre-sensitization (week 0) and at 2, 6 and about 24 weeks after DPC sensitization. Alopecia areata with under or over 50% scalp involvement, alopecia totalis and alopecia universalis were represented in the patient cohort, which was mostly female. Peripheral blood TCR repertoire changes were tracked in vivo in alopecia patients during primary and secondary sensitization to the hapten diphenylcyclopropenone (DPC). Broader findings and caveats from the paper: The number of TCRs above 1 in 1000 frequency did not change with DPC sensitization; there was no evidence of global repertoire structure alterations. The number of PT1 expanded TCRs positively correlated with patch test score, significant at thresholds 8, 16 and 32 but not 4. Repeated subsampling changed both the strength of the expansion versus patch-test correlation and the threshold at which that correlation became significant. Because every patient had alopecia, a presumed autoimmune disease, the patients' immune response might differ from that of healthy individuals. Compared with pre-sensitization or healthy control sets, expanded TCRs formed significantly more large CDR3 similarity clusters, which is consistent with antigen-driven responses.

As for this clonotype: Which antigen it targets is not known. No base qualities exist here, and no much larger clone lies one base off it.

The library was made by RACE. Data came from a NextSeq 500. During library preparation, unique molecular identifiers were attached to individual cDNA molecules so that TCRs could be counted in a quantitative, reproducible way. For every blood RNA sample, sequencing covered both the TCR alpha and TCR beta chains. On the authors' methods: Samples had a median of approximately 93,000 TCRs, with a range from roughly 20,000 to 690,600. The Decombinator software suite was used to annotate V, J and CDR3 in the TCR reads. For the PS versus PT1 abundance plots, all samples were subsampled to the same number of TCRs (28,000). TCRs were defined as expanded if absent before sensitization and observed at least eight times at the 2-week time point. TCRdb reworked the public reads: Q25 trimming with fastp, MiXCR clone assembly, productive beta chains retained. Every distinct CDR3 protein forms one entry, paired with its most common genes and DNA. These V and J calls derive from TCRdb rather than the authors' analysis. This sample gives some 27,000 distinct CDR3 sequences in total; 7.5% to 10% of them show up just once. Jointly, the top ten make up 6.6% of the sample.

Reading from cysteine to phenylalanine, the CDR3 counts 16 amino acids. The sequence is cut down to CDR3 DNA, 48 bases in frame from base 1. V sheds 1 base and J sheds 2 bases, leaving 13 bases between their ends. From a lookup of the germline V gene, CDR1 and CDR2 are LGHNA and YSLEER. The intended sense of this specimen's time point label: patch test 2, 6 weeks after DPC sensitization. Taken with the paper, the label for treatment or condition translates to: therapeutic diphenylcyclopropenone sensitization with weekly scalp DPC. At each patch-test visit, blood was drawn before the patch test was applied. Patients were considered eligible if aged 18 to 70, diagnosed with alopecia and deemed suitable for DPC therapy, and patients were excluded if pregnant. Unfractionated whole blood was collected in Tempus Blood RNA tubes, and total RNA was extracted from that blood.

The source is a man aged 25 to 40 with alopecia areata. Some clones in this sample may be carry-over from other donors' samples. The material sequenced was whole blood, taken in connection with sensitization to the hapten diphenylcyclopropenone (DPC). This receptor chain uses TRBV4-3 and TRBJ2-3, with a weak D call of TRBD2 (6 bases match). The CDR3 loop reads CASSQAGGPLTDTQYF. The DNA sequence follows: TGCGCCAGCAGCCAAGCCGGGGGACCACTCACAGATACGCAGTATTTT.